Below are 7 T cell receptor beta chains sequenced from a single sample in a study of naive and memory T cell subsets. An equimolar mix of two oligonucleotides served as the beta constant-region primer for TRBC1 and TRBC2. TCRdb re-called the UMI-ligation and nested PCR reads through MiXCR, storing one row per CDR3 protein. The sample lists some 83,000 distinct CDR3 sequences; less than 15% were seen once. The sequenced sample was central memory CD4+ T cells from blood. Receptor source: a human donor in good health.

This clonotype was seen more than once but under ten times. A read error may account for a junction end that differs from germline. The gene calls are TRBV27 and TRBJ2-3, with a tentative D call TRBD2 (6 bases). Germline CDR1 is MNHEY and CDR2 is SMNVEV (reference sequence). The CDR3 is made up of 15 amino acids. CDR3 bases: TGTGCCAGCAGCTTATTCGGGGAGCGGGCAGATACGCAGTATTTT. It codes for CASSLFGERADTQYF.

The rearrangement links TRBV7-9 to TRBJ2-5, with TRBD1 matching 8 bases. Trimming took 2 bases from V and 2 from J; bases not matched to a gene: 10. The CDR3 loop spans 17 amino acids. The V gene's germline CDR1 is SEHNR and CDR2 FQNEAQ (reference sequence). The CDR3: CASSLYGQGKSQETQYF. The CDR3, as DNA: TGTGCCAGCAGCTTATACGGACAGGGAAAGAGTCAAGAGACCCAGTACTTC.

This clonotype was counted only a few times. V gene TRBV6-5 combines with J gene TRBJ2-3, with 11 bases lining up with TRBD2. CDR1 is MNHEY, CDR2 SVGAGI, per germline. V was pared by 3 bases and J by 6 bases, with 2 bases of the junction left unmatched. The CDR3 consists of 14 residues. DNA for the CDR3: TGTGCCAGCAGTTATTTAGCGGGAGGGGATACGCAGTATTTT. The encoded protein is CASSYLAGGDTQYF.

V is TRBV20-1 and J is TRBJ1-2; D might be TRBD1 (5 bases). Germline V gene lookup returns CDR1 DFQATT and CDR2 SNEGSKA (reference sequence). Trimming took off 3 bases at V and 4 bases at J, with 15 bases between the two ends. The CDR3 loop spans 14 amino acids. Written as DNA, the CDR3 is TGCAGTGCTAGGGCCAGGGATCGGGGCTATGGCTACACCTTC. Protein: CSARARDRGYGYTF.

The V and J genes are TRBV5-4 and TRBJ2-7; TRBD1 matches 10 bases. The CDR3 spans 13 residues. Germline V gene lookup returns CDR1 SGHNT and CDR2 YYREEE (reference sequence). The ends lost 6 bases at V and 4 bases at J; junction bases unmatched: 4. The CDR3 bases are TGTGCCAGCACCCGACAGGGGGCTTACGAGCAGTACTTC. The encoded protein is CASTRQGAYEQYF.

This clonotype has a handful of counts. CDR3 sequence reads: CASRPAGSGNTIYF. The CDR3 DNA reads as TGCGCCAGCAGGCCGGCAGGCTCTGGAAACACCATATATTTT. V is TRBV5-1 and J is TRBJ1-3; D uncertain. CDR1 is SGHRS and CDR2 is YFSETQ in the germline V gene. The V gene lost 5 bases and the J gene lost 0 bases, with 9 bases spanning the gap. The length of the CDR3 is 14 residues.

The rearrangement uses TRBV19 and TRBJ1-5, with D perhaps matching TRBD1 (5 bases). V lost 5 bases to trimming and J lost 4 bases, with 18 bases between them. Germline-derived CDR1 and CDR2 are LNHDA and SQIVND (reference sequence). This CDR3 spans 16 amino acids. The CDR3 DNA follows: TGTGCCAGTAGTCCAATCCAGGGAGGGAGGAATCAGCCCCAGCATTTT. As protein: CASSPIQGGRNQPQHF.